These 8 T cell receptor beta chains originate from one sample sequenced in a study of regulatory T cells. Study conclusions and caveats: Hydrophobic residues at CDR3 positions 6 and 7 were enriched in conventional CD4+ T cells of CD3G-deficient patients.

Primers: 52 TRBV forward and 13 TRBJ reverse. Profiling relied on immunoSEQ multiplex PCR, and the TCRdb table lists in-frame clones only, not all of them. The table lists about 17,000 clones, roughly 82% of them singletons. Their specific antigens are unknown. Sequencing input: conventional CD4+ T cells sorted from blood. The source is a person aged 25 to 40 with CD3G deficiency.

The chain is built from TRBV11-2 and TRBJ2-2, with D tentatively TRBD2 (6 bases). The CDR3 extends over 15 amino acids. V gave up 5 bases and J gave up 0 bases, with 10 bases separating them. The germline V gene has CDR1 SGHAT and CDR2 FQNNGV. The CDR3 loop reads CASSPDYSNTGELFF. The CDR3 coding sequence is TGTGCCAGCAGCCCGGACTATTCGAACACCGGGGAGCTGTTTTTT.

This clone was seen a handful of times. The genes are TRBV27 and TRBJ1-2, with 8 bases that match TRBD1. Germline V lookup: CDR1 MNHEY, CDR2 SMNVEV (reference sequence). With 3 bases clipped from V and 6 bases from J, the junction kept 9 bases outside the gene matches. This CDR3 is 15 amino acids long. CDR3 residues: CASSFLSGGANGYTF. The DNA for the CDR3 is TGTGCCAGCAGTTTTCTCTCAGGGGGCGCGAATGGCTACACCTTC.

The rearrangement links TRBV18 to TRBJ2-5; TRBD2 matches 9 bases. The CDR3 length is 13 residues. Germline V gene lookup returns CDR1 KGHSH and CDR2 LQKENI. J was trimmed by 8 bases and V by 3 bases; bases with no gene match: 4. CDR3 sequence: CASSPTGTSTQYF. The CDR3 DNA reads as TGTGCCAGCTCACCGACCGGGACTAGCACCCAGTACTTC. Drawing the rest from reference TRBV18 and TRBJ2-5, the complete variable domain is NAGVMQNPRHLVRRRGQEARLRCSPMKGHSHVYWYRQLPEEGLKFMVYLQKENIIDESGMPKERFSAEFPKEGPSILRIQQVVRGDSAAYFCASSPTGTSTQYFGPGTRLLVL.

The rearrangement joins TRBV11-2 to TRBJ2-7; TRBD1 is a possible D gene (6 bases). The CDR3 spans 14 residues. Germline values: CDR1 SGHAT, CDR2 FQNNGV. V was trimmed by 5 bases and J by 0 bases, leaving 11 bases between them. The CDR3 sequence is CASSLRGGSYEQYF. In DNA, the CDR3 is TGTGCCAGCAGCCTTAGAGGGGGCTCCTACGAGCAGTACTTC.

The count of this clone is one. The rearrangement joins TRBV14 to TRBJ2-1; 7 positions match TRBD2. V shed 4 bases, J shed 2 bases, and the junction held 8 bases outside the gene matches. From germline, CDR1 is SGHDN and CDR2 FVKESK. This CDR3 has 16 residues. The CDR3 loop is CASSLLSGTPYNEQFF. The CDR3 DNA reads as TGTGCCAGCAGCCTCCTGAGCGGGACCCCCTACAATGAGCAGTTCTTC.

The chain couples TRBV6-6 to TRBJ2-2; D gene uncertain. Trimming left V 6 bases short and J 4 bases short, with 3 bases between. The germline CDR1 and CDR2 sequences are MNHNY and SVGAGI (reference sequence). CDR3 length equals 11 residues. In nucleotides, the CDR3 is TGTGCCAGCAGCCGCACCGGGGAGCTGTTTTTT. This gives the protein CASSRTGELFF.

The V and J genes are TRBV28 and TRBJ2-2, with D unresolved. The V and J ends lost 4 bases and 4 bases respectively, with 10 bases between them. The germline gives CDR1 MDHEN, CDR2 SYDVKM. This CDR3 region has 14 residues. The DNA for the CDR3 is TGTGCCAGCAGTTCCCCAGAAGCCACCGGGGAGCTGTTTTTT. It encodes CASSSPEATGELFF.

This clone showed up just once. This chain links TRBV5-1 with TRBJ2-6; 10 positions agree with TRBD1. The CDR3 is made up of 18 amino acids. CDR1 is SGHRS, CDR2 YFSETQ, per germline. Trimming cost V 4 bases and J 4 bases; bases outside gene matches: 11. The CDR3 reads CASSRGQGVSLGANVLTF. In DNA, the CDR3 is TGCGCCAGCAGCCGAGGACAGGGGGTGTCTCTGGGGGCCAACGTCCTGACTTTC.